This T cell receptor beta chain was captured in a study of cytomegalovirus exposure and HLA in healthy donors. General study points: Presence/absence analyses assumed roughly uniform sequencing depth across donors, which may not hold. Relative to the approximately 700-donor mean, N-insertions were reportedly fewer in an Asian-associated ancestry cluster in a later analysis.

The PCR used 60 Vbeta and 13 Jbeta primers. Some clones are missing from TCRdb's copy, which holds only in-frame ones; the method was immunoSEQ multiplex PCR. The profile shows some 150,000 clones, about three quarters of them singletons. Germline CDR1 is SEHNR and CDR2 is FQNEAQ (reference sequence). The junction had 11 bases not matched to a gene; V was cut back by 5 bases and J by 7 bases. This CDR3 is 15 amino acids long. For this clone: Its antigen remains unidentified.

This TCR derives from a woman younger than 45 in good health and CMV-seronegative. The sequenced sample consisted of PBMCs. V is TRBV7-9 and J is TRBJ2-7, with 10 bases that match TRBD1. The CDR3 DNA sequence: TGTGCCAGCAGCGCGACAGGGGGCGAAGCTGAGGAGCAGTACTTC. Its translation: CASSATGGEAEEQYF. Variable domain in full (rest from reference TRBV7-9 and TRBJ2-7): DTGVSQNPRHKITKRGQNVTFRCDPISEHNRLYWYRQTLGQGPEFLTYFQNEAQLEKSRLLSDRFSAERPKGSFSTLEIQRTEQGDSAMYLCASSATGGEAEEQYFGPGTRLTVT.